This T cell receptor beta chain emerged from a study of T-cell reconstitution after alpha-beta-depleted transplantation in children. Preparation of the TCRbeta library involved a method that used unique molecular identifiers. Via MiXCR, TCRdb re-called the PCR reads, giving one row per CDR3 protein. The repertoire has about 490,000 distinct CDR3 sequences, 10% to 13% of them found once; the top ten carry roughly 2%. Study results and limitations: The high TCRbeta diversity at day 60 in some patients came from surviving recipient T cells and thymic progenitors. About two months after transplant, alpha-beta T cells reportedly came from several hundred expanded graft clones. Diversity and T-cell counts at one year after transplant derived mostly from new T cells.

About this clonotype: What it binds is not known.

V was cut by 0 bases and J by 3 bases, with 12 bases left in between. The CDR3 sequence is 15 residues long. Per germline, CDR1 ENHRY and CDR2 SYGVKD. The TCR sequence derives from a child aged 2-15 years with inherited bone marrow failure, due to receive a stem cell transplant. The rearrangement uses TRBV10-3 and TRBJ2-7; a weak D match, TRBD2 (6 bases). The input for sequencing was PBMCs, taken before TCRalphabeta/CD19-depleted stem cell transplant. The CDR3 is CAISESLARFYEQYF. The DNA for the CDR3 is TGTGCCATCAGTGAGTCCCTAGCGCGATTCTACGAGCAGTACTTC.